This TCR beta chain was recorded in a study of breast tumors, draining lymph nodes, adjacent tissues. General study results and limits: Compared with basal-like, luminal-like tumors shared significantly more repertoire with nontumor tissue. Tumors had less TCR diversity than lymph nodes, more than nontumor tissue. Tumor T cell lymph node origin was a supported hypothesis, not proven. Findings are consistent with lymph node origin and intratumoral expansion of most tumor T cells.

CDR1 and CDR2 from the germline V gene are SGHTS and YDEGEE. V lost 3 bases and J lost 1, with 7 bases in between. This CDR3 region has 13 residues. TCRdb analysed the multiplex PCR reads with MiXCR anew, one entry per CDR3 protein. The data show approximately 210,000 distinct CDR3 sequences, around 35% seen once. The lymph nodes were axillary draining lymph nodes from breast cancer patients. This clonotype was counted many times. Its antigen is currently unknown. The sequence was obtained from a female donor with breast cancer. Some clones in this sample may be carry-over from other donors' samples. The V call is TRBV5-8, the J call TRBJ1-2; tentatively, D is TRBD1 (6 bases). The sample consisted of axillary lymph node tissue. The CDR3 is CASSSDSNYGYTF. CDR3 DNA sequence: TGTGCCAGCAGCTCGGACAGTAACTATGGCTACACCTTC.